The entry below gives a single TCR beta chain sequence along with its context. Its antigen is not known. Libraries were prepared by immunoSEQ multiplex PCR; TCRdb keeps only in-frame clonotypes and omits some of them. The sample contains 8,000 to 10,000 clones, about four fifths of which appear only once. This specimen belongs to a study of neoadjuvant nivolumab and ipilimumab in lung cancer. Overall study context: Nivolumab 3 mg/kg was given days 1, 15 and 29, plus ipilimumab 1 mg/kg day 1 in combination. Overall study results and limits: Only two of four nivolumab-treated tumors gained richness and clonality by surgery. TCR richness and clonality were higher in tumors than adjacent uninvolved lung.

Germline V lookup: CDR1 SGHKS, CDR2 YYEKEE (reference sequence). Trimming took 4 bases from V and 0 from J, leaving 7 bases between them. The CDR3 totals 13 residues. The TCR comes from an adult with non-small cell lung cancer. The sequencing here drew on peripheral blood, taken before neoadjuvant nivolumab, alone or with ipilimumab. J is TRBJ2-5 and V is TRBV5-5; D gene ambiguous. The CDR3 nucleotides are TGTGCCAGCAGCCCTAGGTACCAAGAGACCCAGTACTTC. This encodes CASSPRYQETQYF.